A single sample is the source of the 5 T cell receptor beta chains below, sequenced in a study of blood T cells in healthy people across ages. A J-beta primer mix and a sample-barcoded 5' primer were used in a second PCR of about 6 to 12 cycles. MiXCR, run by TCRdb on the 5' RACE reads, gives a single entry per CDR3 protein. The sample has roughly 800,000 distinct CDR3 sequences, 58% seen once. The sequenced sample consisted of blood. Receptor source: a man under 40 in good health.

This clonotype was seen more than once but under ten times. The chain joins TRBV7-9 to TRBJ1-2; D gene uncertain. The CDR3 is 12 residues long. Per germline, CDR1 SEHNR and CDR2 FQNEAQ (reference sequence). V gave up 5 bases and J gave up 6 bases, with 10 bases separating them. Here the CDR3 reads CASSLAIDGYTF. For the CDR3, the DNA is TGTGCCAGCAGCCTGGCCATCGATGGCTACACCTTC. The whole variable domain, remainder taken from reference TRBV7-9 and TRBJ1-2, is DTGVSQNPRHKITKRGQNVTFRCDPISEHNRLYWYRQTLGQGPEFLTYFQNEAQLEKSRLLSDRFSAERPKGSFSTLEIQRTEQGDSAMYLCASSLAIDGYTFGSGTRLTVV.

The chain employs TRBV19 and TRBJ1-2, with TRBD1 identical over 7 bases. J gave up 4 bases and V 7 bases, and 9 bases lay outside the gene matches. CDR1 and CDR2 (germline): LNHDA, SQIVND (reference sequence). CDR3 length equals 14 residues. DNA of the CDR3: TGTGCCAGTACCCCGGGACAGCAATCCTATGGCTACACCTTC. Its translation: CASTPGQQSYGYTF. Drawing the rest from reference TRBV19 and TRBJ1-2, the complete variable domain is DGGITQSPKYLFRKEGQNVTLSCEQNLNHDAMYWYRQDPGQGLRLIYYSQIVNDFQKGDIAEGYSVSREKKESFPLTVTSAQKNPTAFYLCASTPGQQSYGYTFGSGTRLTVV.

This clonotype showed up just a few times. This chain uses TRBV7-2 with TRBJ2-7; 10 positions match TRBD2. V shed 3 bases and J 7 bases; nucleotides not matched to a gene: 6. CDR3 length: 14 residues. Germline values: CDR1 SGHTA, CDR2 FQGNSA. The CDR3 nucleotides read TGTGCCAGCAGCTTCTCTAGCGGGAGTTGGGAGCAGTACTTC. Translation: CASSFSSGSWEQYF.

The chain carries TRBV5-6 and TRBJ2-4, with 7 bases that match TRBD1. Germline V lookup: CDR1 SGHDT, CDR2 YYEEEE. V lost 4 bases, J lost 7 bases, and 2 bases stayed unmatched. The CDR3 is 12 residues long. The chain's CDR3 is CASSRQGNIQYF. As DNA, the CDR3 is TGTGCCAGCAGCAGACAGGGTAACATTCAGTACTTC.

A few counts support this clonotype. J is TRBJ2-7 and V is TRBV6-2 or TRBV6-3; 7 nucleotides align to TRBD1. The CDR3 covers 15 residues. Trimming removed 5 bases from V and 3 bases from J; junction bases left unmatched: 10. Germline loops: CDR1 MNHEY, CDR2 SVGEGT. The CDR3 loop is CASSRAGTAVYEQYF. The CDR3 region has the DNA TGTGCCAGCAGTAGGGCCGGGACAGCGGTCTACGAGCAGTACTTC.